This passage covers 5 T cell receptor beta chains from one sample sequenced in a study of blood T cell repertoires in COVID-19. Clones were sequenced by immunoSEQ multiplex PCR, and TCRdb holds only the in-frame ones, with some missing. The sample yields 95,000 to 110,000 clones, roughly 91% seen once. Sequencing input: peripheral blood. Source of these receptors: a human donor in a cohort sampled during active COVID-19.

The chain links TRBV7-6 to TRBJ1-4; D might be TRBD1 (5 bases). In germline, CDR1 is SGHVS, CDR2 FNYEAQ. This CDR3 spans 16 amino acids. The V gene lost 6 bases and the J gene lost 0 bases, with 14 bases spanning the gap. CDR3 amino acids: CASRPGIAPTNEKLFF. Written as DNA, the CDR3 is TGTGCCAGCAGGCCAGGGATTGCTCCAACTAATGAAAAACTGTTTTTT.

In its sample, this clone was seen a few times. This chain links TRBV7-2 with TRBJ2-5; 7 bases match TRBD2. This CDR3 has 14 amino acids. J was trimmed by 5 bases and V by 1 base; bases with no gene match: 4. Germline values: CDR1 SGHTA, CDR2 FQGNSA. The CDR3 protein is CASSLEATSETQYF. The CDR3 DNA follows: TGTGCCAGCAGCTTAGAAGCGACTAGCGAGACCCAGTACTTC.

This chain links TRBV27 with TRBJ1-6; 10 bases match TRBD1. In germline, CDR1 is MNHEY, CDR2 SMNVEV (reference sequence). J was trimmed by 8 bases and V by 4 bases; bases with no gene match: 2. The CDR3 covers 14 residues. The CDR3 nucleotides read TGTGCCAGCAGTTGGGACAGGGGAGATTCACCCCTCCACTTT. It codes for CASSWDRGDSPLHF.

The rearrangement joins TRBV29-1 to TRBJ2-7; D possibly corresponds to TRBD1 (6 bases). Deletions cut 7 bases from V and 4 bases from J, with 11 bases between. Per the germline V gene, CDR1 is SQVTM and CDR2 is ANQGSEA. The CDR3 sequence is 11 residues long. In DNA, the CDR3 is TGCAGCGGGGTACAGGGTTACGAGCAGTACTTC. Residues: CSGVQGYEQYF.

This chain uses TRBV5-1 with TRBJ2-1; tentatively, D is TRBD1 (6 bases). The CDR3 length is 15 residues. Germline V gene lookup returns CDR1 SGHRS and CDR2 YFSETQ. Trimming cost V 4 bases and J 1 base, with 12 bases left between them. As DNA, the CDR3 is TGCGCCAGCAGCCCAGGGGATGTATCCTACAATGAGCAGTTCTTC. Translating it yields CASSPGDVSYNEQFF.